These 27 T cell receptor beta chains were sequenced from one sample in a study of T cells in Graves' hyperthyroidism and ophthalmopathy. RNA transcripts provided the source from which TCR beta CDR3 regions were amplified. The HTBI primer set was used in a first-round RT-PCR of the TCR CDR3. TCRdb re-analysed the multiplex PCR reads in MiXCR, keeping a single row per CDR3 protein. The profile shows roughly 380,000 distinct CDR3 sequences, 15% to 20% of them singletons. Material: blood. All receptors derive from a woman aged 18-29 years with Graves' hyperthyroidism.

This clonotype was observed a single time. The V gene is TRBV29-1, the J gene TRBJ1-1; D remains unclear. The CDR3 spans 13 residues. Germline lookup yields CDR1 SQVTM and CDR2 ANQGSEA. Between the trimmed V and J ends, which lost 1 base and 11 bases, there was a span of 17 bases. The CDR3 loop is CSVEGIDEGDAFF. The DNA of the CDR3 is TGCAGCGTTGAAGGGATAGATGAGGGAGATGCTTTCTTT.

This clonotype came up many times. The genes are TRBV5-1 and TRBJ1-2, with 8 bases identical to TRBD1. The CDR3 covers 13 residues. Germline loops: CDR1 SGHRS, CDR2 YFSETQ. V was pared by 3 bases and J by 8 bases, with 6 bases of the junction left unmatched. The chain's CDR3 is CASSSDRGHGYTF. The CDR3 DNA sequence: TGCGCCAGCAGCTCCGACAGGGGACACGGCTACACCTTC.

This clonotype was detected ten times or more. The rearrangement links TRBV20-1 to TRBJ2-7, with D perhaps matching TRBD1 (6 bases). The CDR3 length is 15 residues. Germline V gene lookup returns CDR1 DFQATT and CDR2 SNEGSKA (reference sequence). V dropped 6 bases and J dropped 0 bases, with 18 bases sitting between them. The CDR3 loop is CSATLRHRASYEQYF. The CDR3 DNA reads as TGCAGTGCAACCCTCCGGCACAGGGCCTCCTACGAGCAGTACTTC.

At least ten counts were recorded for this clonotype. The chain employs TRBV6-5 and TRBJ2-5; 7 nucleotides match TRBD2. CDR3 size: 15 residues. V shed 4 bases, J shed 1 base, and the junction held 6 bases outside the gene matches. Germline CDR1 reads MNHEY; CDR2 reads SVGAGI. CDR3 sequence reads: CASSSLAGTQETQYF. In nucleotides, the CDR3 is TGTGCCAGCAGTTCTTTAGCGGGTACCCAAGAGACCCAGTACTTC.

This clonotype showed up many times. This chain joins TRBV7-6 and TRBJ2-2; D gene ambiguous. The ends were cut back, 1 base at V and 4 bases at J, with 7 bases in the middle. Looked up from germline, CDR1 is SGHVS and CDR2 is FNYEAQ. The CDR3 is 14 residues long. The CDR3 sequence is CASSLVHRTGELFF. The DNA of the CDR3 is TGTGCCAGCAGCTTAGTTCACCGCACCGGGGAGCTGTTTTTT.

CDR3: CSARRDSASYEQYF. Here the CDR3 DNA reads TGCAGTGCTAGAAGGGACAGCGCCTCCTACGAGCAGTACTTC. The genes are TRBV20-1 and TRBJ2-7; TRBD1 agrees at 7 bases. The CDR3 contains 14 residues. The germline gives CDR1 DFQATT, CDR2 SNEGSKA (reference sequence). Losses at the gene ends were 2 bases for V and 0 bases for J; bases not matched to a gene: 4.

This clonotype was observed at least ten times. The rearrangement joins TRBV19 to TRBJ1-5; 7 bases fit TRBD1. The junction had 0 bases not matched to a gene; V was cut back by 3 bases and J by 1 base. The CDR3 is 14 amino acids. Looked up from germline, CDR1 is LNHDA and CDR2 is SQIVND (reference sequence). CDR3 protein: CASSMGQSNQPQHF. The CDR3 nucleotides read TGTGCCAGTAGTATGGGACAGAGCAATCAGCCCCAGCATTTT.

This clonotype was seen many times. CDR3 DNA sequence: TGTGCCAGCACCATAACGCTATTGACCTCTGGAAACACCATATATTTT. It translates to CASTITLLTSGNTIYF. The chain combines TRBV11-1 with TRBJ1-3; no clear D. V was pared by 7 bases and J by 0 bases, with 16 bases between. This CDR3 comprises 16 residues. Germline V lookup: CDR1 SGHAT, CDR2 FQDESV (reference sequence).

This clonotype occurred many times. The V call is TRBV6-1, the J call TRBJ1-3; D not resolved. The CDR3 spans 15 residues. The germline CDR1 and CDR2 sequences are MNHNS and SASEGT. V lost 3 bases and J 2 bases, leaving 11 bases between the germline ends. The CDR3 is CASSDWGAPGNTIYF. As DNA, the CDR3 is TGTGCCAGCAGTGATTGGGGTGCACCTGGAAACACCATATATTTT.

The J gene is TRBJ1-1, the V gene TRBV25-1, with TRBD1 as a possible D gene (5 bases). CDR3 length: 11 amino acids. The germline V gene has CDR1 MGHDK and CDR2 SYGVNS. Deletions cut 8 bases from V and 8 bases from J, with 12 bases between. The CDR3 region is CASSDRGEAFF. As DNA, the CDR3 is TGTGCCAGCTCCGACCGGGGGGAAGCTTTCTTT.

The chain couples TRBV12-3 or TRBV12-4 to TRBJ1-1, with unresolved D. Trimming removed 6 bases at V and 0 bases at J, with 17 bases between. This CDR3 comprises 16 residues. CDR3 nucleotides: TGTGCCAGCAGCCAAAGGGCGAGACATATGAACACTGAAGCTTTCTTT. Amino acids: CASSQRARHMNTEAFF.

Ten or more counts support this clonotype. The chain links TRBV4-1 to TRBJ2-5, with 9 bases that match TRBD2. The CDR3 extends over 16 amino acids. CDR1 and CDR2 (germline): MGHRA, YSYEKL. Germline trimming cut 0 bases from V and 5 bases from J; bases unmatched to any gene: 7. The CDR3 nucleotides read TGCGCCAGCAGCCAAGATGGCGGGGGGGCTTCGGAGACCCAGTACTTC. Protein product: CASSQDGGGASETQYF.

This clonotype was observed many times. This sequence joins TRBV29-1 and TRBJ1-5, with D maybe TRBD1 (5 bases). The CDR3 contains 13 residues. V was cut by 3 bases and J by 7 bases, with 13 bases left in between. The germline gives CDR1 SQVTM, CDR2 ANQGSEA. In nucleotides, the CDR3 is TGCAGCGTTGAGGTAGGCAGGGAGCAGCCCCAGCATTTT. This encodes CSVEVGREQPQHF.

This clonotype was seen at least ten times. It may be a read error: a sequence one base away is much more abundant. This chain joins TRBV2 and TRBJ1-1; D unresolved. V was trimmed by 1 base and J by 1 base, leaving 4 bases between them. This CDR3 has 13 residues. CDR1 and CDR2 from the germline V gene are SNHLY and FYNNEI. The CDR3 protein is CASSEEGNTEAFF. CDR3 nucleotide sequence: TGTGCCAGCAGTGAAGAGGGGAACACTGAAGCTTTCTTT.

This clonotype has ten or more counts. The rearrangement links TRBV27 to TRBJ2-7, with TRBD1 matching over 8 bases. There are 14 residues in the CDR3. With 0 bases clipped from V and 5 bases from J, the junction kept 3 bases outside the gene matches. Looked up from germline, CDR1 is MNHEY and CDR2 is SMNVEV (reference sequence). DNA for the CDR3: TGTGCCAGCAGTTTATCCGCAGGGGGCAACGAGCAGTACTTC. This codes for CASSLSAGGNEQYF.

This sequence joins TRBV9 and TRBJ1-5; a possible D gene is TRBD1 (6 bases). This CDR3 contains 15 residues. Trimming shortened V by 0 bases and J by 3 bases, and 10 bases separated the two germline ends. Germline V CDR1 and CDR2: SGDLS, YYNGEE. The CDR3 loop is CASSVGTAHNQPQHF. The CDR3 nucleotides are TGTGCCAGCAGCGTAGGGACAGCCCACAATCAGCCCCAGCATTTT.

This clonotype appeared many times. This rearrangement joins TRBV28 to TRBJ1-2; D remains unclear. Trimming removed 6 bases from V and 1 base from J, with 9 bases in between. Looked up from germline, CDR1 is MDHEN and CDR2 is SYDVKM. CDR3 length equals 13 residues. The CDR3 spells CASSTGSNYGYTF. Here the CDR3 DNA reads TGTGCCAGCAGCACGGGGAGTAACTATGGCTACACCTTC.

This clonotype was counted many times. This chain's CDR3 is CASSRLAGYEQYF. In DNA, the CDR3 is TGTGCCAGCAGCAGACTAGCGGGCTACGAGCAGTACTTC. This chain joins TRBV6-5 and TRBJ2-7; TRBD2 matches 10 bases. After removal of 6 bases from V and 3 bases from J, the junction contained 2 bases not matched to a gene. The CDR3 loop spans 13 amino acids. CDR1 is MNHEY, CDR2 SVGAGI, per germline.

In its sample, this clonotype was seen many times. The V and J genes are TRBV20-1 and TRBJ2-7; D perhaps matches TRBD2 (6 bases). CDR1 DFQATT and CDR2 SNEGSKA come from the germline V gene (reference sequence). V lost 6 bases and J lost 2, with 11 bases in between. The CDR3 length is 12 residues. The CDR3 DNA reads as TGCAGTGCCGGGACTGCTACCTACGAGCAGTACTTC. Its protein is CSAGTATYEQYF.

This clonotype occurred many times. The chain recombines TRBV6-1 with TRBJ1-3; 8 nucleotides line up with TRBD1. J was trimmed by 2 bases and V by 5 bases; bases with no gene match: 14. Per the germline V gene, CDR1 is MNHNS and CDR2 is SASEGT. There are 18 residues in the CDR3. CDR3 DNA: TGTGCCAGCAGTAAATTTTACAGGGGGGGCCGGACTGGAAACACCATATATTTT. Its translation: CASSKFYRGGRTGNTIYF.

The table lists this clonotype with many counts. This rearrangement joins TRBV2 to TRBJ2-7, with 7 bases fitting TRBD1. Trimming at V came to 2 bases and at J to 9 bases, leaving 7 bases not matched to a gene. Looked up from germline, CDR1 is SNHLY and CDR2 is FYNNEI. The CDR3 sequence is 13 residues long. The CDR3 DNA reads TGTGCCAGCAGTGAAAGAGTGGGGACAGCGCAGTACTTC. Translated: CASSERVGTAQYF. Drawing the rest from reference TRBV2 and TRBJ2-7, the complete variable domain is EPEVTQTPSHQVTQMGQEVILRCVPISNHLYFYWYRQILGQKVEFLVSFYNNEISEKSEIFDDQFSVERPDGSNFTLKIRSTKLEDSAMYFCASSERVGTAQYFGPGTRLTVT.

Ten or more counts support this clonotype. CDR3 DNA: TGCAGTGCTACGGACAGGCGGGTCACCGGGGAGCTGTTTTTT. Its translation: CSATDRRVTGELFF. V is TRBV20-1 and J is TRBJ2-2, with TRBD1 matching over 7 bases. Germline CDR1 and CDR2: DFQATT and SNEGSKA (reference sequence). The J segment lost 4 bases and the V segment lost 4 bases, leaving 6 bases of the junction unmatched. The CDR3 has 14 amino acids.

In its sample, this clonotype was seen many times. This chain links TRBV10-3 with TRBJ1-1; no clear D. The germline CDR1 and CDR2 sequences are ENHRY and SYGVKD. The CDR3 is made up of 13 amino acids. V was pared by 6 bases and J by 3 bases, with 11 bases between. The CDR3 DNA reads TGTGCCATCAGGTACGAGACATACACTGAAGCTTTCTTT. Translated, it gives CAIRYETYTEAFF.

This clonotype came up many times. This chain links TRBV5-4 with TRBJ2-7, with TRBD1 as a possible D gene (6 bases). V gave up 4 bases and J gave up 3 bases, with 14 bases separating them. Germline V gene data show CDR1 as SGHNT and CDR2 as YYREEE (reference sequence). The CDR3 is made up of 14 amino acids. The CDR3 spells CASSHGQTRYEQYF. The DNA for the CDR3 is TGTGCCAGCAGCCACGGACAGACCCGCTACGAGCAGTACTTC.

This clonotype was seen ten or more times. The chain recombines TRBV11-2 with TRBJ1-1; D ambiguous. This CDR3 has 13 residues. V lost 4 bases and J lost 11, with 17 bases in between. Germline V CDR1 and CDR2: SGHAT, FQNNGV. The chain's CDR3 is CASSSPSAGHAFF. As DNA, the CDR3 is TGTGCCAGCAGCTCACCCTCGGCGGGCCACGCTTTCTTT.

This clonotype was counted at least ten times. This chain connects TRBV6-2 or TRBV6-3 to TRBJ1-1, with 7 bases lining up with TRBD1. This CDR3 has 12 amino acids. The trim removed 10 bases at V and 0 bases at J, leaving 2 bases unmatched. In germline, CDR1 is MNHEY, CDR2 SVGEGT. The CDR3 bases are TGTGCCACGACAGGGATGAACACTGAAGCTTTCTTT. The encoded protein is CATTGMNTEAFF.

This rearrangement joins TRBV7-2 to TRBJ1-1; TRBD1 might be the D (5 bases). V lost 3 bases and J 1 base, leaving 12 bases between the germline ends. The CDR3 runs to 15 residues. Germline assignment: CDR1 SGHTA and CDR2 FQGNSA. Here the CDR3 DNA reads TGTGCCAGCAGCTTGTTAGACAGATGGAACACTGAAGCTTTCTTT. Its translation is CASSLLDRWNTEAFF.